The entry below describes one T cell receptor (beta chain). Clones were sequenced by immunoSEQ multiplex PCR, and TCRdb holds only the in-frame ones, with some missing. Of 45,000 to 50,000 clones listed, 75% to 85% were seen once; the top ten hold approximately 8.4%. The data belong to a study of blood T cell repertoires in COVID-19. At the level of the study: Italy, Spain and the United States were the sources of the convalescent and acute COVID-19 samples.

The germline CDR1 and CDR2 sequences are SGHDN and FVKESK. The CDR3 length is 16 residues. V lost 0 bases and J lost 1, with 11 bases in between. The sequencing sample was made of peripheral blood. The origin of this receptor is a man older than 75 in a cohort sampled during active COVID-19. The J gene is TRBJ2-3, the V gene TRBV14; D is ambiguous. The CDR3 region has the DNA TGTGCCAGCAGCCAAGAGAGAGGTGTCCGCACAGATACGCAGTATTTT. Protein: CASSQERGVRTDTQYF.